This TCR beta chain was retrieved from a study of human T cells and chemical hapten exposure. Study-wide findings and caveats: Expanded TCR sets contained significantly more large CDR3 similarity clusters than controls.

As originally analysed: TCRs per sample had a median of 95,638 and ranged from roughly 23,224 to 700,000. TCRdb called the RACE reads again in MiXCR, with one record for every CDR3 protein. The V and J calls and clone size are TCRdb's, not the authors'. The data show 80,000 to 95,000 distinct CDR3 sequences, 8% to 10% seen once. This CDR3 has 15 residues. Trimming took 4 bases from V and 1 from J, leaving 13 bases between them. Germline assignment: CDR1 LGHNA and CDR2 YSLEER. Described time point: pre-sensitization, week 0. Treatment specified: therapeutic diphenylcyclopropenone sensitization with weekly scalp DPC. This clonotype was counted at least ten times. Its cognate antigen is unknown.

The chain uses TRBV4-3 and TRBJ1-1; D remains unclear. The sample consisted of whole blood, taken in connection with sensitization to the hapten diphenylcyclopropenone (DPC). This clonotype was sampled from a woman in her 40s with alopecia areata. Some clones in this sample may be carry-over from other donors' samples. CDR3 region: CASSLKERGNTEAFF. DNA of the CDR3: TGCGCCAGCAGCCTTAAAGAGAGAGGGAACACTGAAGCTTTCTTT.